Below, one T cell receptor beta chain is given with its context. What this receptor recognizes is not known. Qualities for individual bases were not recorded, and no much larger clone is one base off. These data belong to a study of cytomegalovirus exposure and HLA in healthy donors (dated by TCRdb to about 2017). Regarding the study in general: An earlier analysis of several hundred of the donors reported over 250 Gb of sequence data and 117 million unique TCR beta sequences obtained from about 179 million T cells. An early release covering some 640 HLA-typed donors comprised approximately 290 gigabases of sequencing data and roughly 86 million unique TCR sequences. The genetic ancestry cluster associated with self-reported Caucasian donors included approximately 85% of the 398 genotyped donors. The study aimed to test whether signatures of past pathogen exposure could be identified by cataloging public T cell receptors. The study used immunosequencing to profile the T cell repertoires of several hundred subjects and linked those repertoires to cytomegalovirus serostatus. Along with the approximately 650-subject first cohort, a separate validation cohort of over a hundred different subjects was used. To predict cytomegalovirus infection status, the study combined high-throughput TCR immunosequencing, statistical association of individual TCRs with disease status, and machine learning. In a later analysis, previously published TCR beta repertoires from hundreds of donors were re-analyzed and high-resolution HLA genotyping was added so that TCR occurrence patterns could be studied. In the later analysis, no new phenotypic data were used to find candidate immune exposures; instead, reliance was placed on TCR beta sequences and their occurrence across donors. To decide whether each TCR beta V gene segment behaved as functional or pseudogenic, an earlier analysis of some 600 of the donors relied on high-throughput TCR beta sequencing. Donor age, sex, ethnicity and CMV serostatus were compiled alongside the repertoire data. A later genetic analysis used genome-wide SNP genotypes for about 65% of the roughly 670 donors, treating that subset as a discovery cohort. All discovery cohort repertoires had been generated on a single sequencing platform. Class I and class II HLA loci were covered by the typing at four-digit resolution. The number of typed donors differed by locus: about 620-640 for A, B, C, DRB1 and DQB1; 522 for DQA1; some 590 for DPA1; and about 470 for DPB1. Roughly five DR-DQ haplotypes were handled as single units for association and clustering because linkage in the cohort was strong. Across about 380 genotyped donors of the cohort, an average of roughly 200,000 unique TCR beta nucleotide sequences per donor were sequenced, and about a sixth of those sequences were non-productive. Summary of the overall study and its limitations: The earlier analysis of some 560 of the donors excluded roughly 17 rarely observed V segments, including chromosome 9 orphons, because counts were too low. Compared with the approximately 670-donor mean, donors in an Asian-associated ancestry cluster had fewer N-insertions in productive TCRs, according to a later genetic analysis. A later analysis found that most CMV-associated TCR beta chains appeared HLA-restricted, with HLA associations seemingly driven largely by CMV exposure. In a later analysis, HLA-associated TCR beta chains were found to be more clonally expanded and to have lower generation probabilities than equally common non-associated chains. Three of the identified cytomegalovirus-associated TCR beta chains were confirmed in vitro to be specific for cytomegalovirus antigens. In a later analysis, the rate of TCR association differed among HLA loci, with DRB1 alleles having the most associated TCRs and HLA-C alleles having the fewest. Only TCR beta chains were sequenced in this cohort, and the absence of alpha or paired-chain data limited detectable features. An earlier analysis of around 500 of the donors showed that most TCR beta V segments appeared in productive rearrangements either about 87% or about 30% of the time, which broadly matched IMGT annotations. Linkage disequilibrium might explain the correlated functional status among segregating V segments, but an unknown experimental factor could not be ruled out. According to a later analysis, parvovirus B19, influenza, CMV and Epstein-Barr virus appeared linked to several top co-occurrence clusters. HLA typing was unavailable for some donors at each locus, so association tests used only the typed subset. A further reported finding was that TCR beta sequences accurately predicted the HLA-A and HLA-B alleles for most subjects in the first cohort. When HLA alleles, especially DR and DQ, strongly co-occurred, attributing TCR associations to individual alleles was difficult. The study gave a list of under 200 TCR beta chains associated with cytomegalovirus. It was suggested by the authors that the approach could potentially be generalized to other disease states and immunological phenotypes. Immune exposure information for the cohort was limited to CMV serostatus. At a false discovery rate of 0.05, a later analysis linked roughly 17,000 TCR beta sequences to specific HLA alleles. Roughly uniform sequencing depth across donors was assumed in presence/absence analyses, although this assumption may not hold. Most TCR sequences were observed very rarely across donors, whereas some public TCRs were present in many individuals. The classifier was reported to diagnose cytomegalovirus status with high specificity and sensitivity in both the original cohort and the validation cohort. Some IMGT-functional V segments, including TRBV6-2 and TRBV6-3, could not be told apart with the 87-base-pair reads, so those segments were excluded. In a later genetic analysis, a missense DCLRE1C variant was associated with V-gene and J-gene trimming of TCR beta chains, and the association was replicated in an independent cohort. The sequencing pipeline was judged likely to have produced a cluster of highly shared sequence variants as a technical artifact.

The cohort consisted of some 670 healthy bone marrow donors. Cohort members were all nominally healthy when sampled, although unrecorded immune exposures were likely present. The donor tested CMV seronegative and was one of the 352 seronegative cohort members. A peripheral blood sample was collected from each donor, and TCR beta sequencing was performed on peripheral blood mononuclear cells. Genomic DNA extraction from the blood cell samples was performed with the Qiagen DNeasy Blood Extraction Kit. Library preparation used the immunoSEQ multiplex PCR assay. For the multiplex PCR, a mixture combining 60 forward primers for TCR Vbeta segments and 13 reverse primers for TCR Jbeta segments was used. A multiplex PCR assay on genomic DNA amplified the CDR3 region of rearranged TCR beta genes. The amplified TCR beta libraries were sequenced on the Illumina HiSeq System as 87-base-pair reads. In the authors' own workflow: A later analysis counted about 80 million unique TCR beta chains across the roughly 700 repertoires, and some 11 million of these chains were shared by at least two donors. Raw reads were error-corrected and collapsed into unique sequences with a nearest-neighbor algorithm that merged closely related sequences to remove PCR and sequencing errors. To assign V, D and J gene segments, CDR3 sequences were aligned to IMGT reference sequences. For a sequence to be retained, at least a six-nucleotide match to both a V gene segment and a J gene segment was required. Rearrangements were called productive when the CDR3 lacked stop codons and stayed in frame with V and J; all others were non-productive. CDR3 was defined by IMGT convention, running from the second conserved V-encoded cysteine to the conserved J-encoded phenylalanine. Sequences without an unambiguous match to a single V gene segment were excluded from the earlier analysis of several hundred of the donors. An earlier analysis of almost 600 of the donors classified V segments as functional when productive rearrangements were above 56.7% and as segregating when the standard deviation between donors was above 5%. A statistical classification framework was developed to diagnose cytomegalovirus status using the catalog of TCR beta chain sequences. In a later analysis, V and J genes were assigned by comparing TCR nucleotide sequences against IMGT/GENE-DB human TR gene sequences. The TCRdist pipeline was used in a later analysis to assign CDR3 sequences and most-parsimonious VDJ recombination scenarios. In a later analysis, each TCR beta chain was defined by its CDR3 amino acid sequence together with its V-gene family, and reads lacking a unique V-gene family were excluded. A later analysis removed roughly 590 highly shared, low-generation-probability nucleotide sequences to deal with suspected cross-contamination and a sequencing artifact. In a later analysis, a clonal expansion index for each public chain was calculated from normalized within-repertoire ranks of inferred template counts. Generation probabilities in a later analysis came from a VDJ recombination model fitted to out-of-frame rearrangements, and those results were checked against IGoR. In a later analysis, hypergeometric tests were used to score TCR-TCR, TCR-HLA and TCR-CMV co-occurrence, with a repertoire-size bias correction applied to TCR pairs. A later analysis estimated false discovery rates by permuting HLA or CMV assignments 20 times. A later analysis grouped co-occurring TCRs with DBSCAN, adding TCRdist sequence similarity when clustering within HLA-allele-positive subsets. Co-occurrence clustering excluded repertoires with fewer than 30,000 or more than 120,000 public chains, plus five with anomalous nucleotide sharing. The immuneACCESS repertoire file appears here via TCRdb, limited to in-frame rearrangements. These files lack a portion of the clones; in checked studies, under half of the deficit traces to unresolved V genes, and the cause of the others is not known. The V and J calls and clone size are taken from that table; D and trimming were inferred from the DNA. Recorded for this sample are approximately 200,000 clones; around 76% of them occurred a single time. Jointly, the top ten make up 1.5% to 2% of the sample.

From its cysteine to its phenylalanine, the CDR3 spans 15 amino acids. The read is trimmed to its CDR3 DNA, 45 bases read in frame from base 1. The germline V gene encodes CDR1 MNHNY and CDR2 SVGAGI (reference sequence). V has 9 bases trimmed and J has 3 bases trimmed; junction bases matching no gene number 10. This receptor chain uses TRBV6-6 and TRBJ2-1; TRBD2 lines up with 8 middle nucleotides. The receptor was derived from a man aged 30-40 years in good health and CMV-seronegative. The sequencing input was PBMCs. CDR3 region: CASTKRESGYNEQFF. In nucleotide form, the sequence is TGTGCCAGTACGAAGCGGGAGTCTGGCTACAATGAGCAGTTCTTC.